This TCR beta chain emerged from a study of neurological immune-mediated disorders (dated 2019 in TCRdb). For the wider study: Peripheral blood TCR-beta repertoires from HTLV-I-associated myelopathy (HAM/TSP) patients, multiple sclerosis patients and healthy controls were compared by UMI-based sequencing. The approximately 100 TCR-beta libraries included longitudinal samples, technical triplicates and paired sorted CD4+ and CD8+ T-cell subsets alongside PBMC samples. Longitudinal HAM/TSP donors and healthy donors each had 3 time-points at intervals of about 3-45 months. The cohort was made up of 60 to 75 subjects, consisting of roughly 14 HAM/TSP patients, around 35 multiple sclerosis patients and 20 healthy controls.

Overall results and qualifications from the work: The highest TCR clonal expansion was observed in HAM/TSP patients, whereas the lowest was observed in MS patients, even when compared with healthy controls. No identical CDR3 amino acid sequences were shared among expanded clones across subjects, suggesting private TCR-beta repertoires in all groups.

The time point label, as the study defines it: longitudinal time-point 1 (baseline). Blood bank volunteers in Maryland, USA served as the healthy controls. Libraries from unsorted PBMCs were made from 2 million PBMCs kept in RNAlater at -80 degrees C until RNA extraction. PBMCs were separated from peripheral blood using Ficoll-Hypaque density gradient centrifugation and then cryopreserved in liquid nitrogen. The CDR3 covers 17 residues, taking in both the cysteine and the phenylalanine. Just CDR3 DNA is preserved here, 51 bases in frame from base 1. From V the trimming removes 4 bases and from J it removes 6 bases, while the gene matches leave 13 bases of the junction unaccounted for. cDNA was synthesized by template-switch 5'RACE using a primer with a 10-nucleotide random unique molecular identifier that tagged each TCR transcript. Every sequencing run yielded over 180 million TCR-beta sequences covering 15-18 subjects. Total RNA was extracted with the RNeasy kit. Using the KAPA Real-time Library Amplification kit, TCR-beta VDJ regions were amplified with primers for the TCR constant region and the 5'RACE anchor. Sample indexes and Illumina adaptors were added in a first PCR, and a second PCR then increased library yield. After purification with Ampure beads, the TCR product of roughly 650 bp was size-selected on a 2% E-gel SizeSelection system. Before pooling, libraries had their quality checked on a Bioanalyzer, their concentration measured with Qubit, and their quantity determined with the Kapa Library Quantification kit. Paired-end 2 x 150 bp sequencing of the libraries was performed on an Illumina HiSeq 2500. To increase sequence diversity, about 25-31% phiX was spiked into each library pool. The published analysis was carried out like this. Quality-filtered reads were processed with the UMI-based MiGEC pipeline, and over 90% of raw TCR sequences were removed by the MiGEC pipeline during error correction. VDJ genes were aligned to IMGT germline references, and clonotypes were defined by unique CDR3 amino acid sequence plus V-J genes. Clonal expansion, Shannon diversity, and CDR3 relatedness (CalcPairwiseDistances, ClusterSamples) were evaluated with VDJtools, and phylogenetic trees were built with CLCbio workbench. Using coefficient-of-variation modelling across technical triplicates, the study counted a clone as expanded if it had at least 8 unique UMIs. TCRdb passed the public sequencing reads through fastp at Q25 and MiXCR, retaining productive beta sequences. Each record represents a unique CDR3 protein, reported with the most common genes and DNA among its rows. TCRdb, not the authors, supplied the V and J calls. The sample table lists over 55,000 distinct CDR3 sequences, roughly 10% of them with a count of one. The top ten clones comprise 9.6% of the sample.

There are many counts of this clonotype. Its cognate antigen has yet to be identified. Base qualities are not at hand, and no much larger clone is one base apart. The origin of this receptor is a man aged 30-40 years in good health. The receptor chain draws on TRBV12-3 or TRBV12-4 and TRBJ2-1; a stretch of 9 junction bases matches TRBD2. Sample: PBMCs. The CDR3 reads CASSSLRSSGRTNEQFF. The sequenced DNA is TGTGCCAGCAGTTCCCTTCGGTCGAGCGGGAGGACCAATGAGCAGTTCTTC.